This TCR beta chain is from a study of T-cell reconstitution after alpha-beta-depleted transplantation in children. Trimming cost V 4 bases and J 3 bases; bases outside gene matches: 6. In germline, CDR1 is LGHNA, CDR2 YSLEER. There are 14 residues in the CDR3. Preparing the TCRbeta library involved the use of unique molecular identifiers. TCRdb ran MiXCR on the PCR reads and lists one entry per CDR3 protein. The sample contains around 370,000 distinct CDR3 sequences, 10% of which appear only once. The rearrangement uses TRBV4-3 and TRBJ2-7; TRBD1 matches 7 bases. Here the sequenced sample was PBMCs from the stem cell graft donor, taken from the stem cell graft. This TCR was sampled from a human donor who donated a stem cell graft to a child with acute lymphoblastic leukemia. The CDR3 is CASSPYRGYYEQYF. In DNA form, the CDR3 reads TGCGCCAGCAGCCCTTACAGGGGTTACTACGAGCAGTACTTC.